This TCR beta chain was identified in a study of T cells in Graves' hyperthyroidism and ophthalmopathy (dated by TCRdb to between 2019 and 2020). Regarding the study in general: Peripheral blood samples were taken at the time of initial diagnosis, prior to any treatment. For training and testing, the 100 or so patients in the discovery cohort were randomly divided in a 7:3 ratio. According to the paper, TCR Vbeta CDR3 sequencing was carried out on 135 peripheral blood samples, which came from approximately 43 ophthalmopathy, around 75 hyperthyroidism and approximately 17 progressor patients. In addition, the study compared T-cell repertoires in thyroid tissue and in blood from roughly 6 Graves' hyperthyroidism patients. Whether ophthalmopathy could be predicted prospectively was tested in an independent validation cohort made up of roughly 19 hyperthyroidism patients plus 17 patients who later progressed to ophthalmopathy. After sampling, hyperthyroidism patients received methimazole starting at 30 mg daily, and ophthalmopathy patients received high-dose intravenous methylprednisolone. A discovery cohort of about 100 patients, approximately 44 with Graves' ophthalmopathy and 55 to 65 with stable Graves' hyperthyroidism, was used to find distinguishing TCR V-J signatures. Here is what the overall study found, with its caveats: Sample size was not statistically predetermined, and investigators were not blinded to group allocation. In validation, the model predicted progression to ophthalmopathy a median of about 5.9 months before onset, with over 55% sensitivity and about 72% specificity. A model built on a 13 V-J signature distinguished ophthalmopathy from stable hyperthyroidism, reaching roughly 88% sensitivity and 81.08% specificity in cross-validation and 80%/75% in testing. Most expanded thyroid clonotypes (frequency above 0.001) were also found in blood, which suggests that blood repertoires may mirror thyroid immune responses.

The TCR beta CDR3 regions were amplified from the RNA transcripts. For the first round of RT-PCR on the TCR CDR3, the HTBI primer set was used together with the Qiagen OneStep RT-PCR kit. The libraries were constructed in a second round of multiplex PCR and then size-selected and purified. Paired-end sequencing of the libraries was performed with 100 bp reads on an Illumina HiSeq2000. The source study handled its data this way. SOAPnuke was used to process the raw data, removing reads that contained adapters or uncalled bases, had a mean Phred below 15, or lacked an exact match to the constant primer or identifier. High-quality paired reads were merged using COPE v1.2.5, and each unique nucleotide sequence was defined as a clonotype. Clonotypes were aligned to IMGT TRBV, TRBD and TRBJ reference segments using MiTCR v1.1. Analysis was restricted to V-J combinations with a frequency above 0.0001, which covered about 99% of repertoires. The TCS score was defined as the ratio of F50 (clonal expansion) to E x V (chaos), calculated using BLOSUM62-based TCRdist between CDR3 peptides within each V-J. Welch's t-statistics and random forest reduced several hundred V-J features to roughly 13, which were used in a naive Bayes classifier (R e1071). Using fastp at Q25 and MiXCR, TCRdb reprocessed the public reads and kept productive beta chains. One record per CDR3 amino acid sequence lists the most common genes and DNA. The V and J calls were determined by TCRdb, not by the authors. The sample profile shows hundreds of thousands of distinct CDR3 sequences; 16% of them were found once. Under 20% of the sample comes from the top ten.

In the germline V gene, CDR1 corresponds to SGHRS and CDR2 to YFSETQ. The CDR3 holds 18 amino acids from the cysteine to the phenylalanine. This entry keeps only the CDR3 DNA: 54 bases, framed from base 1. Trimming accounts for 1 base at V and 0 bases at J, while the number of junction bases matched to no gene is 9. Stable Graves' hyperthyroidism was defined as the absence of progression to ophthalmopathy over 18 months of follow-up. The hyperthyroidism patients were between 18 and 65 years old and newly diagnosed, with a disease duration of less than 2 months. Patients with uncontrolled infections, other autoimmune diseases, pregnancy or lactation were excluded. Diagnoses were based on clinical symptoms, serum thyroxine and TRAb, thyroid ultrasound and orbital computed tomography. PBMCs were isolated from about 10 ml of fresh peripheral blood by Ficoll-Paque density gradient centrifugation. Trizol reagent was used to extract total RNA, and RNA quality was then checked on an Agilent 2100 Bioanalyzer.

In its sample, this clonotype was seen many times. It has no known antigen specificity. There are no base qualities to consult, and no much larger clone falls within one base. The rearrangement combines TRBV5-1 with TRBJ2-2, and 7 junctional nucleotides match TRBD1. Specimen: blood. This clonotype was sampled from a woman aged 18-29 years with Graves' hyperthyroidism. CDR3 sequence: CASSLNRGRHANTGELFF. The nucleotide sequence is TGCGCCAGCAGCTTGAACAGGGGTCGCCACGCGAACACCGGGGAGCTGTTTTTT.